Here is one TCR beta chain with its context. During active infection, Seattle patients enrolled and were then monitored through disease. Methods used by the authors: Amplification with reference gene primers provided the estimates of nucleated cell counts. Assay used: immunoSEQ multiplex PCR; TCRdb lists only in-frame clones, some missing. V, J and clone size are those of that table, while D and trimming were read from the DNA. This table holds about 73,000 clones, 77% found once. The data are from a study of blood T cell repertoires in COVID-19. About the study: T cells, B-cell-depleted T cells, or PBMCs provided the cDNA or gDNA that served as material.

Germline values: CDR1 MDHEN, CDR2 SYDVKM. CDR3 length equals 16 residues. The V end was cut by 1 base, the J end by 1 base, with 11 bases between. This sequence originates from a man between 65 and 85 years old with COVID-19, enrolled during active disease. Sequenced: peripheral blood. The rearrangement uses TRBV28 and TRBJ2-1; D not resolved. CDR3 DNA sequence: TGTGCCAGCAGTTTATTTGCTTCGGTGTCCTACAATGAGCAGTTCTTC. Translating gives CASSLFASVSYNEQFF.